This T cell receptor beta chain was captured in a study of cytomegalovirus exposure and HLA in healthy donors. Primers for the PCR totalled 60 Vbeta and 13 Jbeta. Generated by immunoSEQ multiplex PCR, the TCRdb table keeps only in-frame clones and is missing some. In total, the table holds around 130,000 clones. This CDR3 contains 14 residues. The trim removed 4 bases at V and 4 bases at J, leaving 7 bases unmatched. Germline V CDR1 and CDR2: WNHNN, SYGVQD (reference sequence). As to this clone: Its antigen is unidentified.

General observations from the study: Rarity characterized most TCR sequences, yet some public TCRs appeared in many donors. Some V segments, TRBV6-2 and TRBV6-3 among them, were indistinguishable and were therefore excluded.

The genes are TRBV10-1 and TRBJ2-7, with 7 bases identical to TRBD1. The receptor was isolated from a woman in her sixties or seventies in good health and CMV-seronegative. The sample was PBMCs. The CDR3 is CASSASGTEYEQYF. CDR3 DNA: TGCGCCAGCAGTGCTTCCGGGACAGAATACGAGCAGTACTTC.